The source of this T cell receptor (beta chain) is a study of blood T cell repertoires in COVID-19. Across the whole study: From T cells, B-cell-depleted T cells, or PBMCs came the material, which was cDNA or gDNA.

It was during active infection that Seattle patients were enrolled and then longitudinally followed. Only in-frame clones appear in the TCRdb table, and some are missing; sequencing was by immunoSEQ multiplex PCR. The sample has roughly 200,000 clones, 90% to 95% seen once. The sequence was collected from a man aged 30 to 39 with COVID-19, enrolled during active disease. Sample: peripheral blood.

CDR3 DNA: TGTGCCAGCAGCTTAAAATCGGCAAGCGGGGTACAAGAGACCCAGTACTTC. It is translated as CASSLKSASGVQETQYF. The chain has TRBV7-3 and TRBJ2-5; 7 bases agree with TRBD2. V shed 1 base, J shed 2 bases, and the junction held 10 bases outside the gene matches. The CDR3 runs 17 residues. Per the germline V gene, CDR1 is SGHTA and CDR2 is FQGTGA. Looking up the rest from reference TRBV7-3 and TRBJ2-5 gives the full variable domain: GAGVSQTPSNKVTEKGKYVELRCDPISGHTALYWYRQSLGQGPEFLIYFQGTGAADDSGLPNDRFFAVRPEGSVSTLKIQRTERGDSAVYLCASSLKSASGVQETQYFGPGTRLLVL.